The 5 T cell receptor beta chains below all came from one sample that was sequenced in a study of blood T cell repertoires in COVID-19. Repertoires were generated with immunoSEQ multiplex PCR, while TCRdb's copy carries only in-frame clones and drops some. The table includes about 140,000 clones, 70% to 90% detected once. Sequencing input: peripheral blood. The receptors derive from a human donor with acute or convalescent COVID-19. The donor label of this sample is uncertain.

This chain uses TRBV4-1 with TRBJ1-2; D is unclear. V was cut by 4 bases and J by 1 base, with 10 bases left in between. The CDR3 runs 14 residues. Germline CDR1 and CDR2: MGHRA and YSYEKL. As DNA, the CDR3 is TGCGCCAGCAGCCCCTACACGGGTAACTATGGCTACACCTTC. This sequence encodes CASSPYTGNYGYTF.

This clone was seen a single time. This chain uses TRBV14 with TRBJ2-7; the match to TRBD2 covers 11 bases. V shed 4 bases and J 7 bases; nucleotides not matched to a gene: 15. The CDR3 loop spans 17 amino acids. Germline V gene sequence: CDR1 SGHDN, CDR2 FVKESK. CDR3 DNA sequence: TGTGCCAGCAGCCCACTAGCGGGGGCCCTCCGCGGGAGGGAGCAGTACTTC. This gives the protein CASSPLAGALRGREQYF. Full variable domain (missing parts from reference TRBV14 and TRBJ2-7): EAGVTQFPSHSVIEKGQTVTLRCDPISGHDNLYWYRRVMGKEIKFLLHFVKESKQDESGMPNNRFLAERTGGTYSTLKVQPAELEDSGVYFCASSPLAGALRGREQYFGPGTRLTVT.

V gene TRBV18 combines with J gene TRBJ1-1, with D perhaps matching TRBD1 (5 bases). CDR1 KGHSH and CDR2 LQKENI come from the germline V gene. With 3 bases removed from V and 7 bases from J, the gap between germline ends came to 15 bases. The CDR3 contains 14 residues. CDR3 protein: CASSPVQGLGEAFF. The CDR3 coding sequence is TGTGCCAGCTCACCGGTGCAGGGATTGGGTGAAGCTTTCTTT. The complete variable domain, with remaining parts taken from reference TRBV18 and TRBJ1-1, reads NAGVMQNPRHLVRRRGQEARLRCSPMKGHSHVYWYRQLPEEGLKFMVYLQKENIIDESGMPKERFSAEFPKEGPSILRIQQVVRGDSAAYFCASSPVQGLGEAFFGQGTRLTVV.

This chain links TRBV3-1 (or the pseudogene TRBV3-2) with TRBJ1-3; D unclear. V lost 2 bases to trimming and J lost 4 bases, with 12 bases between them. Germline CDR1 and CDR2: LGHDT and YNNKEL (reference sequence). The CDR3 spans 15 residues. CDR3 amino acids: CASSQRRVAGNTIYF. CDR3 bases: TGTGCCAGCAGCCAAAGACGGGTGGCCGGAAACACCATATATTTT.

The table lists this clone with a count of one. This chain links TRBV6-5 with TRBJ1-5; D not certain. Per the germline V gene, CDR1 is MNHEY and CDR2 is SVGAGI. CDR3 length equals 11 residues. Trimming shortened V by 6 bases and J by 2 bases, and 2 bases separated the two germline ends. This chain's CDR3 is CASSGNQPQHF. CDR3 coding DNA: TGTGCCAGCAGCGGCAATCAGCCCCAGCATTTT.